The 8 T cell receptor beta chains given below trace back to one sample, sequenced in a study of Ad26.COV2.S vaccination and SARS-CoV-2 variants. Some clones are missing from TCRdb's copy, which holds only in-frame ones; the method was immunoSEQ multiplex PCR. The table has about 350,000 clones, approximately 86% seen once. Treatment denoted: over 15 received Ad26.COV2.S at low or high dose, single or two shots; roughly five received placebo; per-sample allocation not given. Vaccine and placebo recipients were sampled on day 63 after the first injection. The sequencing here drew on peripheral blood, taken in a trial of Ad26.COV2.S vaccine versus placebo. The receptors here all came from a person aged 18 to 65 who received the Ad26.COV2.S COVID-19 vaccine or a placebo.

This chain joins TRBV27 and TRBJ1-6, with D perhaps matching TRBD1 (6 bases). CDR1 is MNHEY, CDR2 SMNVEV, per germline (reference sequence). The CDR3 length is 16 residues. Between the trimmed V and J ends, which lost 2 bases and 4 bases, there was a span of 12 bases. CDR3 residues: CASSLRQGTYNSPLHF. DNA of the CDR3: TGTGCCAGCAGTTTAAGGCAGGGGACGTATAATTCACCCCTCCACTTT.

V and J are TRBV5-1 and TRBJ2-7; D is undetermined. The germline V gene has CDR1 SGHRS and CDR2 YFSETQ. V was cut by 0 bases and J by 0 bases, with 13 bases left in between. The CDR3 consists of 16 residues. The CDR3 spells CASSLVRGMSSYEQYF. CDR3 nucleotide sequence: TGCGCCAGCAGCTTGGTGCGCGGCATGAGCTCCTACGAGCAGTACTTC. Full variable domain (outside the CDR3, taken from reference TRBV5-1 and TRBJ2-7): KAGVTQTPRYLIKTRGQQVTLSCSPISGHRSVSWYQQTPGQGLQFLFEYFSETQRNKGNFPGRFSGRQFSNSRSEMNVSTLELGDSALYLCASSLVRGMSSYEQYFGPGTRLTVT.

CDR3 sequence (DNA): TGTGCCAGCAGCATCCAATGTGACAGGGAGATTTGTGGCTACACCTTC. Protein sequence: CASSIQCDREICGYTF. The chain employs TRBV21-1 and TRBJ1-2; TRBD1, the table's D call, lacks a check against the DNA. TRBV21-1 is an annotated pseudogene. This CDR3 region has 16 residues.

The chain combines TRBV5-6 with TRBJ1-2; D is perhaps TRBD1 (5 bases). Germline CDR1 reads SGHDT; CDR2 reads YYEEEE. V was cut by 0 bases and J by 4 bases, with 10 bases left in between. The CDR3 covers 14 residues. The CDR3 DNA reads as TGTGCCAGCAGCTTGGGGCAGGGCCCCTATGGCTACACCTTC. Protein: CASSLGQGPYGYTF.

The chain joins TRBV7-2 to TRBJ2-7; D gene uncertain. Germline values: CDR1 SGHTA, CDR2 FQGNSA. The CDR3 has 13 residues. With 5 bases removed from V and 1 base from J, the gap between germline ends came to 9 bases. This chain's CDR3 is CASSLQESYEQYF. The CDR3 coding sequence is TGTGCCAGCAGCCTCCAGGAATCCTACGAGCAGTACTTC.

This clone occurred a few times. Here the CDR3 DNA reads TGTGCCAGTAGTGCGGGACAGGGGAACACCGGGGAGCTGTTTTTT. Translating it yields CASSAGQGNTGELFF. The chain uses TRBV19 and TRBJ2-2, with TRBD1 identical over 9 bases. There are 15 residues in the CDR3. Germline values: CDR1 LNHDA, CDR2 SQIVND (reference sequence). V dropped 5 bases and J dropped 1; count of bases not matched to a gene: 2.

The chain uses TRBV7-2 and TRBJ1-1; 7 nucleotides line up with TRBD1. The CDR3 has 13 amino acids. J lost 9 bases, V lost 6 bases, and 10 bases had no gene match. Germline V gene lookup returns CDR1 SGHTA and CDR2 FQGNSA. The CDR3 loop is CASSFQAGQKAFF. DNA of the CDR3: TGTGCCAGCAGTTTCCAAGCGGGACAGAAAGCTTTCTTT.

The genes are TRBV2 and TRBJ2-2; possible D gene TRBD1, 5 bases. Germline CDR1 and CDR2: SNHLY and FYNNEI. Trimming cost V 6 bases and J 5 bases, with 19 bases left between them. The CDR3 extends over 16 amino acids. CDR3 sequence: CASSGMGPGVTGELFF. The DNA of the CDR3 is TGTGCCAGCAGCGGTATGGGGCCAGGCGTGACCGGGGAGCTGTTTTTT.